What follows describes a single TCR beta chain. Generated by immunoSEQ multiplex PCR, the TCRdb table keeps only in-frame clones and is missing some. This table has roughly 45,000 clones, around 80% appearing once. The CDR3 is made up of 13 amino acids. The V and J ends lost 4 bases and 3 bases respectively, with 10 bases between them. The V gene's germline CDR1 is WNHNN and CDR2 SYGVQD (reference sequence). This record belongs to a study of PD-L1 blockade in urothelial cancer. Study as a whole: Study patients had been treated with 0 to 3 previous chemotherapy regimens. T cell content in blood samples showed a median of about 140,000.

Time point indicated: pretreatment peripheral blood. This TCR was recovered from a man aged 55 to 70 with urothelial cancer. The sample here was PBMCs, taken around atezolizumab (anti-PD-L1) treatment. The chain recombines TRBV10-1 with TRBJ2-7, with a tentative D call TRBD2 (6 bases). DNA of the CDR3: TGCGCCAGCAGTGCCGGGACTTACTACGAGCAGTACTTC. This encodes CASSAGTYYEQYF.